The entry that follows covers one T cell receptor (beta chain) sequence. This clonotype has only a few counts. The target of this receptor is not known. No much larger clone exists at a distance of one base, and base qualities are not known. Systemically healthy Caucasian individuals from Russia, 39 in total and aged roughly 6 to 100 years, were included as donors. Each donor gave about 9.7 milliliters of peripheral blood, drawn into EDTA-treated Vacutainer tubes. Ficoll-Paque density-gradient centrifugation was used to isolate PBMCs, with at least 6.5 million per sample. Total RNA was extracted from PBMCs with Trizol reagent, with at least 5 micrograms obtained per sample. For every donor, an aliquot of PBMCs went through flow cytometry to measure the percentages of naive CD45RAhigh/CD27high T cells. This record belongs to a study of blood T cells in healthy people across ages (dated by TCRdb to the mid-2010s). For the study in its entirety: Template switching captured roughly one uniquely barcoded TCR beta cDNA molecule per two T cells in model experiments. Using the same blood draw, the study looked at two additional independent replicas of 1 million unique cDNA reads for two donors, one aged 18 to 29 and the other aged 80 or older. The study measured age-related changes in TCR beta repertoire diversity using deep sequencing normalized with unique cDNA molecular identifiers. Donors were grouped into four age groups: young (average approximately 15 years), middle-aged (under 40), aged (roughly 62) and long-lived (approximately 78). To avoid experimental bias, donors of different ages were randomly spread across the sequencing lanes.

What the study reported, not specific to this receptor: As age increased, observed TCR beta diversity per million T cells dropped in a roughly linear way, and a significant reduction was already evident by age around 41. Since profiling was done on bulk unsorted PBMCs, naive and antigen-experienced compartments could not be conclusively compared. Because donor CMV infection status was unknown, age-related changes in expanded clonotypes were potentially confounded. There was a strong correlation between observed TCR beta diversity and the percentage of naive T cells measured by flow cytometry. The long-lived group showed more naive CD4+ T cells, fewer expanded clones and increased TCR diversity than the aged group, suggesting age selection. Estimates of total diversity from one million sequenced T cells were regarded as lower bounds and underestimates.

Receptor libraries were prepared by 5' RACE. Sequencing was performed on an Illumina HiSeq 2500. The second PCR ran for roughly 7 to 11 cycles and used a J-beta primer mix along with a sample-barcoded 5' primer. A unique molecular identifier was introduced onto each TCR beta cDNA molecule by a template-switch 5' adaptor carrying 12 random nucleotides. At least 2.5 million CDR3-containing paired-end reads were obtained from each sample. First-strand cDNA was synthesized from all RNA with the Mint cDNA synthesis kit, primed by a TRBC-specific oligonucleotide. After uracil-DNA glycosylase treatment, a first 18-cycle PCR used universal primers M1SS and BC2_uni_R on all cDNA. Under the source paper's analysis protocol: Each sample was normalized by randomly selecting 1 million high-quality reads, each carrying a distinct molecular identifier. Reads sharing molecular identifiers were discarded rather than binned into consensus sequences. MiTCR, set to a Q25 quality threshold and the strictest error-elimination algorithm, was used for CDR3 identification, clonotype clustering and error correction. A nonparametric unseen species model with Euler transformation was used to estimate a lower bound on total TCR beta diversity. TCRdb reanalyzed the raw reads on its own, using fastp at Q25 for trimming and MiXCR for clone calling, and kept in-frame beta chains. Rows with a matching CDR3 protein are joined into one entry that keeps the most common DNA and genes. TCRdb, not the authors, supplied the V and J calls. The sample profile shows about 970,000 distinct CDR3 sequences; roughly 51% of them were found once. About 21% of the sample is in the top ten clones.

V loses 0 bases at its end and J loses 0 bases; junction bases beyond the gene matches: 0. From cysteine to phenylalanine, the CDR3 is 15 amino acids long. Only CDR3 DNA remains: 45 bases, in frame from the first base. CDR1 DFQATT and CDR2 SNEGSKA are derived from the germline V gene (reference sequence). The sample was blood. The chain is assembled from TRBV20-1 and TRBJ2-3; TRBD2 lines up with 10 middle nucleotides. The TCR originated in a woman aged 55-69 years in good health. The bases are TGCAGTGCTAGAGAACTAGCGGGAAGCACAGATACGCAGTATTTT. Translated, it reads CSARELAGSTDTQYF.